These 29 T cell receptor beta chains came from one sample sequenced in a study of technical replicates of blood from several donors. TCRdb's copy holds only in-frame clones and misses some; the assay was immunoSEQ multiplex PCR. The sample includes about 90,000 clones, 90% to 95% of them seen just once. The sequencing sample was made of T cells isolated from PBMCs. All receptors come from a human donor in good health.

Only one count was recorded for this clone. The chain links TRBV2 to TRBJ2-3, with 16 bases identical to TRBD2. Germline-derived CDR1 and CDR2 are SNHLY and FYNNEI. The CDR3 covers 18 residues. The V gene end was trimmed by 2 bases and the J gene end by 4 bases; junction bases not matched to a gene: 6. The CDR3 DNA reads TGTGCCAGCAGTGAAAGGGGACTAGCGGGGGGGGAGGCAGATACGCAGTATTTT. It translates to CASSERGLAGGEADTQYF.

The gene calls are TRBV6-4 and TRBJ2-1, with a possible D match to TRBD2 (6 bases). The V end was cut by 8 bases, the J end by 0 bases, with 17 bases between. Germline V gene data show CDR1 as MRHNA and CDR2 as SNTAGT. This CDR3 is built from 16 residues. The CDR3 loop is CASAMRGQSSYNEQFF. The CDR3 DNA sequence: TGTGCCAGCGCCATGCGGGGCCAGAGCTCCTACAATGAGCAGTTCTTC.

CDR3 DNA sequence: TGTGCCAGTAGTATAGTTGACAGGGAAGGCTACACCTTC. This gives the protein CASSIVDREGYTF. The chain carries TRBV19 and TRBJ1-2; TRBD1 matches 7 bases. CDR1 is LNHDA, CDR2 SQIVND, per germline (reference sequence). After removal of 1 base from V and 8 bases from J, the junction contained 4 bases not matched to a gene. The CDR3 is 13 residues long.

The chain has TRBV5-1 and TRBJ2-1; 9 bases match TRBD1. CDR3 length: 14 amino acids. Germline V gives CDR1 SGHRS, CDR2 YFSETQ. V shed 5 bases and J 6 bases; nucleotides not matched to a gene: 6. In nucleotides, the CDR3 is TGCGCCAGCAGTCCGGGACAGGGTGTCAATGAGCAGTTCTTC. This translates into CASSPGQGVNEQFF.

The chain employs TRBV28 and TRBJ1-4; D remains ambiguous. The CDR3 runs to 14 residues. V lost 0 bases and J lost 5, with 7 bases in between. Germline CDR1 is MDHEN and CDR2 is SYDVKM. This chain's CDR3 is CASSLWGDNEKLFF. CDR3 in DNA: TGTGCCAGCAGTTTATGGGGAGACAATGAAAAACTGTTTTTT.

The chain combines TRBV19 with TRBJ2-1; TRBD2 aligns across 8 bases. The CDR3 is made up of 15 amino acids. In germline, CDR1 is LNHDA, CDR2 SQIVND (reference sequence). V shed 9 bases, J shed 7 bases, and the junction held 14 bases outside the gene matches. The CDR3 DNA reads TGTGCCAGCCATACAGCGGGAGAAGGGAGGAATGAGCAGTTCTTC. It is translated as CASHTAGEGRNEQFF.

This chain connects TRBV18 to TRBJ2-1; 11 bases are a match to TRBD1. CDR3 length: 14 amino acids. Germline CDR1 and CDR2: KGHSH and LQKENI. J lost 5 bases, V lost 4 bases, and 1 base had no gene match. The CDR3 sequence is CASSRDRGDNEQFF. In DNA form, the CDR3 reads TGTGCCAGCTCACGGGACAGGGGGGACAATGAGCAGTTCTTC.

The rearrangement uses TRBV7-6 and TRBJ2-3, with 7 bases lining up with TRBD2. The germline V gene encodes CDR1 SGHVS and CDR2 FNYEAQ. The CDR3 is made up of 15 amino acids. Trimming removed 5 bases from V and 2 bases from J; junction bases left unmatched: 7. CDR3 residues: CASSTAGEPTDTQYF. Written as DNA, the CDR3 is TGTGCCAGCAGCACCGCGGGAGAACCCACAGATACGCAGTATTTT. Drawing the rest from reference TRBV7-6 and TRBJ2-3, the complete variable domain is GAGVSQSPRYKVTKRGQDVALRCDPISGHVSLYWYRQALGQGPEFLTYFNYEAQQDKSGLPNDRFSAERPEGSISTLTIQRTEQRDSAMYRCASSTAGEPTDTQYFGPGTRLTVL.

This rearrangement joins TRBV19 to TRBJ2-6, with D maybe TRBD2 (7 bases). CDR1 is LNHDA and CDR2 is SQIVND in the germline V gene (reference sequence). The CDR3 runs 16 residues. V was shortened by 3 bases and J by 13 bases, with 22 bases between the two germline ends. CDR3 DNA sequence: TGTGCCAGTAGTATCCCCCGGAGGGGGACTAATAGAGTCCTGACTTTC. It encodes CASSIPRRGTNRVLTF.

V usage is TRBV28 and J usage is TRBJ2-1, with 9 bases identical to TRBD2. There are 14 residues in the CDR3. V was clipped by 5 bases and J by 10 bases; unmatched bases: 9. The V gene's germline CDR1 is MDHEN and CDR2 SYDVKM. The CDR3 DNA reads TGTGCCAGCAGTAAGGCGGGGGGGACGGAAGAGCAGTTCTTC. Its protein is CASSKAGGTEEQFF.

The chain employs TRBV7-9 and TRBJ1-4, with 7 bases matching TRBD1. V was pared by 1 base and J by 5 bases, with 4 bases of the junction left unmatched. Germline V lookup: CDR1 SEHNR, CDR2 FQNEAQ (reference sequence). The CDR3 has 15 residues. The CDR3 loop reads CASSLEGDSNEKLFF. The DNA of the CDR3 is TGTGCCAGCAGCTTAGAGGGGGACAGCAATGAAAAACTGTTTTTT.

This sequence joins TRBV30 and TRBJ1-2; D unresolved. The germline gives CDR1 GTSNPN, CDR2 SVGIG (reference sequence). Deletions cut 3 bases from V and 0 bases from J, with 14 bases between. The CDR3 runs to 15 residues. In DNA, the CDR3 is TGTGCCTGGAGGCTCCGCAGAGGCACTAACTATGGCTACACCTTC. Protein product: CAWRLRRGTNYGYTF.

The CDR3 is CASSYGTGTNSGNTIYF. The CDR3 DNA follows: TGTGCCAGCAGCTATGGTACCGGGACAAACTCTGGAAACACCATATATTTT. The chain joins TRBV5-4 to TRBJ1-3; D might be TRBD1 (6 bases). The CDR3 is made up of 17 amino acids. The V and J ends lost 3 bases and 0 bases respectively, with 16 bases between them. Germline CDR1 and CDR2: SGHNT and YYREEE (reference sequence). The whole variable domain, remainder taken from reference TRBV5-4 and TRBJ1-3, is ETGVTQSPTHLIKTRGQQVTLRCSSQSGHNTVSWYQQALGQGPQFIFQYYREEENGRGNFPPRFSGLQFPNYSSELNVNALELDDSALYLCASSYGTGTNSGNTIYFGEGSWLTVV.

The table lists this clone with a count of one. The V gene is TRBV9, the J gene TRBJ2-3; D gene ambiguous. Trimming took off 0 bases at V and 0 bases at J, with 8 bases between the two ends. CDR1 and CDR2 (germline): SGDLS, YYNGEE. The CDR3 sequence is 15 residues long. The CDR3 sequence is CASSVARSSTDTQYF. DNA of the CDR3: TGTGCCAGCAGCGTAGCGCGGAGTAGCACAGATACGCAGTATTTT.

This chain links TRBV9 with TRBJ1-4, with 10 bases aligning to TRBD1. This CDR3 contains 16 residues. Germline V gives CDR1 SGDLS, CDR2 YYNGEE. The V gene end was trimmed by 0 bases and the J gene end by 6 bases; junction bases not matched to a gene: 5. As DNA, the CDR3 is TGTGCCAGCAGCGTAGGGGTGGGGACAGGGGATGAAAAACTGTTTTTT. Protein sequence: CASSVGVGTGDEKLFF. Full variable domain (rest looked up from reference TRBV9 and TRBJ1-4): DSGVTQTPKHLITATGQRVTLRCSPRSGDLSVYWYQQSLDQGLQFLIQYYNGEERAKGNILERFSAQQFPDLHSELNLSSLELGDSALYFCASSVGVGTGDEKLFFGSGTQLSVL.

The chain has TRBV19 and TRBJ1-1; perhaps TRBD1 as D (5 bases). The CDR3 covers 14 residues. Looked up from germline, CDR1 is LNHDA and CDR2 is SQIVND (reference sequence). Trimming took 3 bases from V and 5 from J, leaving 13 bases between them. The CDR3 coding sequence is TGTGCCAGTAGTATTCGGCAGGGAGGGACTGAAGCTTTCTTT. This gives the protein CASSIRQGGTEAFF.

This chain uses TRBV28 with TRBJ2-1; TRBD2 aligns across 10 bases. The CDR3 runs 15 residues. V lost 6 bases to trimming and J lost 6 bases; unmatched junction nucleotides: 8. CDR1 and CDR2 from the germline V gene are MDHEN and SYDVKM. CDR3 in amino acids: CASSLAGESRNEQFF. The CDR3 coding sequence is TGTGCCAGCAGCCTAGCGGGAGAGTCGCGCAATGAGCAGTTCTTC.

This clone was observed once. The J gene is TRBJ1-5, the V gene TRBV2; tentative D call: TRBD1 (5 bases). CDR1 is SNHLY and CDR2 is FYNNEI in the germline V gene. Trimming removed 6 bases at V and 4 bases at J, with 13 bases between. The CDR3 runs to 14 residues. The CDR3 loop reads CASSHPGTNQPQHF. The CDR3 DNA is TGTGCCAGCAGCCACCCAGGGACTAATCAGCCCCAGCATTTT.

The CDR3 coding sequence is TGTGCCAGTAGACCTCAGAACTCTGGGGCCAACGTCCTGACTTTC. This codes for CASRPQNSGANVLTF. The chain uses TRBV19 and TRBJ2-6; no definite D call. The CDR3 runs 15 residues. CDR1 and CDR2 from the germline V gene are LNHDA and SQIVND (reference sequence). The V end was cut by 6 bases, the J end by 0 bases, with 9 bases between.

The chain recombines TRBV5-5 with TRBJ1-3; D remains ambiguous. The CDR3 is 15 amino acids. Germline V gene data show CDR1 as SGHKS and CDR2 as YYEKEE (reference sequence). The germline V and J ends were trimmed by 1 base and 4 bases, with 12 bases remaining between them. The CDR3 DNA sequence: TGTGCCAGCAGCTTGAGACAAAAAATAGGAAACACCATATATTTT. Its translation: CASSLRQKIGNTIYF.

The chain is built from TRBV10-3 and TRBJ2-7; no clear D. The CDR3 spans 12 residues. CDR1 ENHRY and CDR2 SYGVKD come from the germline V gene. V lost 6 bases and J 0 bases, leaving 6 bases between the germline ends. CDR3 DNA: TGTGCCATCAGGACACCCTCCTACGAGCAGTACTTC. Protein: CAIRTPSYEQYF.

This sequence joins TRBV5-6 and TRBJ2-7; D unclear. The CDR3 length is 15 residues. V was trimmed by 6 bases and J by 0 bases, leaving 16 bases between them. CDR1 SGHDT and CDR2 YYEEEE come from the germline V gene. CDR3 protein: CASTSLPGYSYEQYF. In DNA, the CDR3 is TGTGCCAGCACCTCCTTGCCCGGTTACTCCTACGAGCAGTACTTC.

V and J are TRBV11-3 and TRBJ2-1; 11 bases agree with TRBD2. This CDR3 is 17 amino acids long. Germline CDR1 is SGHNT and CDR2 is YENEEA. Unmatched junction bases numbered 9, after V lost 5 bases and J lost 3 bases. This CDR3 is CASSPNLGLAGYNEQFF. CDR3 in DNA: TGTGCCAGCAGCCCTAACCTTGGACTAGCGGGCTACAATGAGCAGTTCTTC.

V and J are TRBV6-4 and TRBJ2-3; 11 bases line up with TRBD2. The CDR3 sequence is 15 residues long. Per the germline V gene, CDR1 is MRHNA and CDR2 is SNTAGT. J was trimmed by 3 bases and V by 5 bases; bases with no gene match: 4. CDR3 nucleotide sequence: TGTGCCAGCAGTCCGGGACTAGCGGAAACAGATACGCAGTATTTT. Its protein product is CASSPGLAETDTQYF.

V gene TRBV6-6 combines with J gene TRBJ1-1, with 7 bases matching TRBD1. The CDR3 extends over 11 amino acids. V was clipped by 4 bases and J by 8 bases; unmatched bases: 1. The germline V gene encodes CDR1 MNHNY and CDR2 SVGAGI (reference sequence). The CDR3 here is CASSWGQEAFF. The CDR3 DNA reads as TGTGCCAGCAGTTGGGGACAGGAAGCTTTCTTT.

CDR3 coding DNA: TGCGCCAGCAGCTTGGCCCTAGCGAACACCGGGGAGCTGTTTTTT. It specifies CASSLALANTGELFF. The chain links TRBV5-1 to TRBJ2-2; D is uncertain. V was trimmed by 0 bases and J by 0 bases, leaving 6 bases between them. The germline V gene has CDR1 SGHRS and CDR2 YFSETQ. This CDR3 is built from 15 residues.

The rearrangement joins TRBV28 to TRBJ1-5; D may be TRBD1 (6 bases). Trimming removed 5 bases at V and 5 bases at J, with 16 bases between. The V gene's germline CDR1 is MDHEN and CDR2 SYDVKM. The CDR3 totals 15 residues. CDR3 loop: CASSILKDRYQPQHF. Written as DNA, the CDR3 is TGTGCCAGCAGTATACTAAAGGACAGATATCAGCCCCAGCATTTT.

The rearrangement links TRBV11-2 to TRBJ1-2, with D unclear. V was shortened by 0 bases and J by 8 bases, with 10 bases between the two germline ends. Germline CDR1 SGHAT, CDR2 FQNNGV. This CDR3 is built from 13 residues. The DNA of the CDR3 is TGTGCCAGCAGCTTAGATTGGTTGACAGGCTACACCTTC. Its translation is CASSLDWLTGYTF.

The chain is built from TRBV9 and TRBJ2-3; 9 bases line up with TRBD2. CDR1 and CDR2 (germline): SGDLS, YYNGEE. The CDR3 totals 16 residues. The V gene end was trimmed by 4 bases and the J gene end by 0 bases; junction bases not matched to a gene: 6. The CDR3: CASSYISGGSTDTQYF. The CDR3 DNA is TGTGCCAGCAGCTATATTAGCGGGGGAAGCACAGATACGCAGTATTTT.